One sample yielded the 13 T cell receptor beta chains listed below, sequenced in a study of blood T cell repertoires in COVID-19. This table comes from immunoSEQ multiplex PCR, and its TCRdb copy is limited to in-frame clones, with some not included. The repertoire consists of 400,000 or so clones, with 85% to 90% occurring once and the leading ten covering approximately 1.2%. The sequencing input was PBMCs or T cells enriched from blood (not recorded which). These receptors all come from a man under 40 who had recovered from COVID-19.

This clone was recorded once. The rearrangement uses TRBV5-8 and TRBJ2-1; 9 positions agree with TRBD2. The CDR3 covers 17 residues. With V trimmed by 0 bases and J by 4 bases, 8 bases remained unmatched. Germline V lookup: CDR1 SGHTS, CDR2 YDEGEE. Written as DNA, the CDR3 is TGTGCCAGCAGCTTGGCCAGCGGGAGGAGGACGTACAATGAGCAGTTCTTC. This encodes CASSLASGRRTYNEQFF. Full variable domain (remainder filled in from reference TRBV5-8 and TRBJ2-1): EAGVTQSPTHLIKTRGQQATLRCSPISGHTSVYWYQQALGLGLQFLLWYDEGEERNRGNFPPRFSGRQFPNYSSELNVNALELEDSALYLCASSLASGRRTYNEQFFGPGTRLTVL.

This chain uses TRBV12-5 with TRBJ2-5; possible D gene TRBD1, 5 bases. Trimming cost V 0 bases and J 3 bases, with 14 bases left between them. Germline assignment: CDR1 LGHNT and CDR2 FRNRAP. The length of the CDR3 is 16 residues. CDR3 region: CASGLVLGVGKETQYF. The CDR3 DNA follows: TGTGCTAGTGGTTTGGTATTAGGGGTGGGGAAAGAGACCCAGTACTTC.

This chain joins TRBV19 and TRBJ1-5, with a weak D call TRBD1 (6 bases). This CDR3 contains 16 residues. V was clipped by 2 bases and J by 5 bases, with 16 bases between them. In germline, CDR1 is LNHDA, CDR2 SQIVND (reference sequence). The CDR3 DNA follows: TGTGCCAGTAGTATATCCGAATGGGACAACGATCAGCCCCAGCATTTT. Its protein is CASSISEWDNDQPQHF. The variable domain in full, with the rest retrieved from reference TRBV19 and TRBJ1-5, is DGGITQSPKYLFRKEGQNVTLSCEQNLNHDAMYWYRQDPGQGLRLIYYSQIVNDFQKGDIAEGYSVSREKKESFPLTVTSAQKNPTAFYLCASSISEWDNDQPQHFGDGTRLSIL.

The CDR3 DNA follows: TGTGCCAGCTCACCACCGGGACAATCAGAGACCCAGTACTTC. Its protein is CASSPPGQSETQYF. The rearrangement uses TRBV18 and TRBJ2-5, with D perhaps matching TRBD1 (6 bases). This CDR3 region has 14 residues. Germline-derived CDR1 and CDR2 are KGHSH and LQKENI. The V end lost 0 bases, the J end lost 4 bases, and 9 bases lay between the germline ends.

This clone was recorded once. The CDR3, as DNA: TGTGCCAGCAGCTCCAGCGGGAATCGCCCCTACAATGAGCAGTTCTTC. It specifies CASSSSGNRPYNEQFF. The genes are TRBV7-2 and TRBJ2-1; 7 bases line up with TRBD2. CDR3 length: 16 residues. Germline loops: CDR1 SGHTA, CDR2 FQGNSA. The V gene end was trimmed by 4 bases and the J gene end by 2 bases; junction bases not matched to a gene: 8.

DNA for the CDR3: TGCGCCAGCAGCTTGCGGTATGACGCAGGGCGAGAGCAGTACTTC. Translated, it gives CASSLRYDAGREQYF. The chain joins TRBV5-1 to TRBJ2-7, with a weak D call TRBD1 (5 bases). The CDR3 is 15 amino acids. CDR1 SGHRS and CDR2 YFSETQ come from the germline V gene. V was shortened by 1 base and J by 7 bases, with 18 bases between the two germline ends.

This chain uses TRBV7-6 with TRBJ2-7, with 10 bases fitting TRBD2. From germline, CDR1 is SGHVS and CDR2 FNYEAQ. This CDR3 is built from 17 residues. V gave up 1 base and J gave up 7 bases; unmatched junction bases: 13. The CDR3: CASSLVTQREGLGEQYF. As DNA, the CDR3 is TGTGCCAGCAGCTTAGTGACGCAGCGGGAGGGCCTCGGGGAGCAGTACTTC.

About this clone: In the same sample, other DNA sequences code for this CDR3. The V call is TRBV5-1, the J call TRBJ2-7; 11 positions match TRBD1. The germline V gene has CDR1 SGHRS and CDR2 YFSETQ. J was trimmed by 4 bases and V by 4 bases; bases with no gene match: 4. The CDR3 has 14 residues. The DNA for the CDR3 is TGCGCCAGCAGCCCAGGGACAGGGGGGTACGAGCAGTACTTC. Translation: CASSPGTGGYEQYF.

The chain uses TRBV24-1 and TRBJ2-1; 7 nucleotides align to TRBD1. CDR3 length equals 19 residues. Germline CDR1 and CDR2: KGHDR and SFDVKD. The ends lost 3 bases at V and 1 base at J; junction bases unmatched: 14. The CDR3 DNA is TGTGCCACCAGTGATCCCAGGCCCAGACAGGGAAGTTCCTACAATGAGCAGTTCTTC. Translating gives CATSDPRPRQGSSYNEQFF.

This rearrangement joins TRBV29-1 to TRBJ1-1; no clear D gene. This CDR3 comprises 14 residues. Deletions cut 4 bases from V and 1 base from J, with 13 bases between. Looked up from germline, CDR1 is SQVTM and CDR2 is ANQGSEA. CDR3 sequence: CSVVVRGSNTEAFF. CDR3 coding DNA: TGCAGCGTTGTGGTCCGGGGTTCGAACACTGAAGCTTTCTTT.

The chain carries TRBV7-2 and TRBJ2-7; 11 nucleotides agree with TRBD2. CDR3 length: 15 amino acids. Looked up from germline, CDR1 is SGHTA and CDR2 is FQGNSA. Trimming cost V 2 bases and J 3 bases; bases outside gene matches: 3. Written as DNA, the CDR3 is TGTGCCAGCAGCTTAACTAGCGGGAGTAACTACGAGCAGTACTTC. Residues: CASSLTSGSNYEQYF.

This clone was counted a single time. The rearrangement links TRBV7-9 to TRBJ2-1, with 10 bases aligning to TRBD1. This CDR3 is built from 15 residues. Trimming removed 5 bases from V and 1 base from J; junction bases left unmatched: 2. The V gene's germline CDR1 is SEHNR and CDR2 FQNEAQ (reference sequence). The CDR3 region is CASSKGQGSYNEQFF. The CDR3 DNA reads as TGTGCCAGCAGCAAGGGACAGGGGTCCTACAATGAGCAGTTCTTC.

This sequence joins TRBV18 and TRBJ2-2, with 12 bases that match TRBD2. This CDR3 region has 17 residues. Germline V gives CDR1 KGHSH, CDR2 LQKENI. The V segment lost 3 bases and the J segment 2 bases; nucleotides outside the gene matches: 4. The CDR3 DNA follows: TGTGCCAGCTCACCTAGACTAGCGGGGGAAAACACCGGGGAGCTGTTTTTT. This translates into CASSPRLAGENTGELFF.